The 4 T cell receptor beta chains given below trace back to one sample, sequenced in a study of response to subunit inactivated influenza vaccine. MiXCR was run by TCRdb on the RT-PCR reads, yielding one entry per CDR3 protein. The sample contains approximately 490,000 distinct CDR3 sequences, approximately 6.9% of which appear only once. Specimen: PBMCs from blood, collected less than 25 months after vaccination. These receptors were obtained from a man aged 45 to 75 who received an inactivated influenza vaccine.

V and J are TRBV4-3 and TRBJ2-5; D possibly corresponds to TRBD2 (5 bases). From germline, CDR1 is LGHNA and CDR2 YSLEER. This CDR3 is 14 amino acids long. The germline V and J ends were trimmed by 0 bases and 7 bases, with 12 bases remaining between them. The CDR3 nucleotides are TGCGCCAGCAGCCAAGAAAGAGGGATCGGGACCCAGTACTTC. The encoded protein is CASSQERGIGTQYF.

On this clonotype itself: With a much larger clone just one base away, this may be a read error. The chain employs TRBV4-2 and TRBJ2-1; TRBD2 is a possible D gene (6 bases). The CDR3 length is 14 residues. The V gene's germline CDR1 is LGHNA and CDR2 YNFKEQ. V was shortened by 0 bases and J by 14 bases, with 17 bases between the two germline ends. CDR3: CASSQEVTSWSEFF. The DNA for the CDR3 is TGTGCCAGCAGCCAAGAAGTAACTAGCTGGTCGGAGTTCTTC.

The V gene is TRBV12-3 or TRBV12-4, the J gene TRBJ2-7; 8 bases are shared with TRBD2. The CDR3 has 15 residues. The trim removed 8 bases at V and 7 bases at J, leaving 16 bases unmatched. The CDR3 protein is CASCVGGRTLREQYF. CDR3 DNA: TGTGCCAGCTGCGTCGGCGGGAGGACCTTGCGGGAGCAGTACTTC.

This clonotype was counted a few times. The chain combines TRBV6-2 or TRBV6-3 with TRBJ1-1; the match to TRBD1 covers 10 bases. J lost 1 base, V lost 3 bases, and 5 bases had no gene match. CDR3 length equals 16 residues. Germline V gene data show CDR1 as MNHEY and CDR2 as SVGEGT. The CDR3 loop reads CASSYRRQGANTEAFF. The CDR3 bases are TGTGCCAGCAGTTATAGGAGACAGGGGGCGAACACTGAAGCTTTCTTT.